Following are 10 T cell receptor beta chains from one sample sequenced in a study of Graves' ophthalmopathy and Graves' hyperthyroidism. Amplified material comprised TCR beta CDR3 regions derived from RNA transcripts. In the first round, RT-PCR was carried out with HTBI primers, and a multiplex PCR formed the second round. TCRdb re-derived calls from the multiplex PCR reads in MiXCR, one entry per CDR3 protein. The table has around 1.1 million distinct CDR3 sequences, approximately 35% seen once. Sample: peripheral blood or thyroid tissue (not recorded which). Receptor source: an adult man with Graves' hyperthyroidism.

Remarks on this clonotype: With a much larger clone just one base away, this may be a read error. This chain connects TRBV5-1 to TRBJ1-1; 7 nucleotides match TRBD1. Germline CDR1 is SGHRS and CDR2 is YFSETQ. The CDR3 loop spans 14 amino acids. CDR3 residues: CTSSSDRVSVEAFF. The CDR3 DNA sequence: TGCACCAGCAGCTCAGACAGGGTGTCGGTTGAAGCTTTCTTT.

This sequence joins TRBV20-1 and TRBJ2-5; 7 bases agree with TRBD2. The V gene's germline CDR1 is DFQATT and CDR2 SNEGSKA (reference sequence). The trim removed 6 bases at V and 5 bases at J, leaving 9 bases unmatched. The CDR3 totals 13 residues. This chain's CDR3 is CSALAVKLETQYF. CDR3 in DNA: TGCAGTGCCCTAGCGGTGAAGTTGGAGACCCAGTACTTC.

This clonotype was observed a handful of times. CDR3 sequence: CASSYDWTGGITEAFF. The CDR3 DNA follows: TGTGCCAGCAGTTACGATTGGACAGGGGGGATCACTGAAGCTTTCTTT. V usage is TRBV6-1 and J usage is TRBJ1-1; 10 nucleotides agree with TRBD1. CDR3 length equals 16 residues. Germline CDR1 is MNHNS and CDR2 is SASEGT. Unmatched junction bases numbered 10, after V lost 5 bases and J lost 4 bases.

V and J are TRBV29-1 and TRBJ2-1; TRBD1 matches at 9 bases. The trim removed 4 bases at V and 4 bases at J, leaving 2 bases unmatched. The CDR3 runs 13 residues. The germline gives CDR1 SQVTM, CDR2 ANQGSEA. The CDR3 reads CSVGDRVYNEQFF. Here the CDR3 DNA reads TGCAGCGTTGGGGACAGGGTATACAATGAGCAGTTCTTC.

The CDR3 loop is CSVGTGEFETQYF. Written as DNA, the CDR3 is TGCAGCGTTGGGACAGGGGAGTTCGAGACCCAGTACTTC. The chain combines TRBV29-1 with TRBJ2-5, with 9 bases lining up with TRBD1. The CDR3 has 13 residues. The V and J ends lost 4 bases and 5 bases, in that order; junction bases with no gene match: 5. From germline, CDR1 is SQVTM and CDR2 ANQGSEA.

This rearrangement joins TRBV20-1 to TRBJ1-5; D ambiguous. The germline gives CDR1 DFQATT, CDR2 SNEGSKA (reference sequence). The CDR3 is 13 residues long. CDR3 coding DNA: TGCCGGGCCTCTGGGAGGGTAAATCAGCCCCAGCATTTT. As protein: CRASGRVNQPQHF.

As to this clonotype: No conserved phenylalanine or tryptophan is present at the end of the CDR3, so a read error is the likely explanation. Because the CDR3's place on the DNA is in doubt, the DNA is left out and the CDR3 is given as listed by TCRdb. The chain recombines TRBV7-2 with TRBJ2-7; TRBD2, the table's D call, was not compared with the DNA. The CDR3 spans 8 residues, counting both ends. The germline V gene encodes CDR1 SGHTA and CDR2 FQGNSA. The CDR3 spells CASSQGPT.

For this clonotype: A much larger clone lies one base from this, so it may be a read error. The V gene is TRBV20-1, the J gene TRBJ1-2; TRBD1 matches at 7 bases. CDR1 and CDR2 (germline): DFQATT, SNEGSKA (reference sequence). The V segment lost 1 base and the J segment 10 bases; nucleotides outside the gene matches: 9. The length of the CDR3 is 13 residues. CDR3 nucleotides: TGCAGTGCTAGAGTACAGGGGCAGGGTGACTACACCTTC. It specifies CSARVQGQGDYTF.

The table lists this clonotype with a few counts. J is TRBJ2-7 and V is TRBV6-5; the D is unclear. Trimming removed 3 bases from V and 3 bases from J, with 12 bases in between. The CDR3 spans 14 residues. Germline V gene sequence: CDR1 MNHEY, CDR2 SVGAGI. The CDR3 DNA sequence: TGTGCCAGCAGTTATAGTAGGACCGGCTACGAGCAGTACTTC. This sequence encodes CASSYSRTGYEQYF.

This clonotype was counted many times. The genes are TRBV4-1 and TRBJ1-1, with unresolved D. V dropped 5 bases and J dropped 0 bases, with 22 bases sitting between them. The CDR3 runs 18 residues. The germline CDR1 and CDR2 sequences are MGHRA and YSYEKL. CDR3 DNA: TGCGCCAGCAGCACGCGTATCCCCTCCAACGTGATGAACACTGAAGCTTTCTTT. It yields the protein CASSTRIPSNVMNTEAFF.